The rows below give T cell receptor beta chains drawn from one sample of a study of T cell changes during pregnancy in multiple sclerosis. Data came from immunoSEQ multiplex PCR; TCRdb stores just in-frame clones and leaves some out. The sample includes tens of thousands of clones, around 92% of them seen just once. Sequencing used CD4+ T cells from peripheral blood mononuclear cells, obtained in the third trimester of pregnancy. These receptors were taken from a female donor in good health, enrolled as a control in a pregnancy study. The conserved cysteine and the conserved F or W are not part of the CDR3 here. A D gene is named only where the DNA matches it firmly.

TRBJ1-5	TRBV19	TRBD1	ASTAGRGNQPQH
TRBJ2-7	TRBV29-1	TRBD2	SVELAGKRYEQY
TRBJ2-5	TRBV11-2	TRBD1	ASSSRTGTGETQY
TRBJ1-5	TRBV4-1	-	ASSQEANQPQH
TRBJ1-4	TRBV19	-	ASSIIALGSGYEKLF
TRBJ1-2	TRBV19	-	ASGWGLYT
TRBJ1-4	TRBV5-8	TRBD1	ASSPQPRGQGNEKLF
TRBJ1-3	TRBV5-4	-	ASSLGSRGSGNTIY
TRBJ2-2	TRBV4-3	-	ASSQETDANTGELF
TRBJ2-6	TRBV7-2	-	ASSPQISGANVLT
TRBJ2-5	TRBV2	TRBD1	ASSLDRVRETQY
TRBJ2-4	TRBV9	TRBD2	ASGVGGGENIQY
TRBJ1-5	TRBV18	-	ASSPGLNQPQH
TRBJ1-2	TRBV18	TRBD1	ASSPDRDYGYT
TRBJ2-7	TRBV18	-	ASSPLGKGDEQY